A single sample gave rise to the 32 T cell receptor beta chains below, sequenced in a study of blood T cells in healthy people across ages. PCR was performed a second time for about 7 to 11 cycles using a sample-barcoded 5' primer and a J-beta primer mix. TCRdb fed the 5' RACE reads into MiXCR, producing one record per CDR3 protein. The sample yields around 710,000 distinct CDR3 sequences, 40% to 45% seen once. The material sequenced was blood. The receptors come from a woman aged 60-75 years in good health.

This clonotype has just a few counts. The chain couples TRBV12-3 or TRBV12-4 to TRBJ1-4, with 11 bases matching TRBD1. Losses at the gene ends were 4 bases for V and 7 bases for J; bases not matched to a gene: 5. The CDR3 is made up of 15 amino acids. The CDR3 nucleotides read TGTGCCAGCAGTTCCCAGGACAGGGGGCGTGAAAAACTGTTTTTT. This encodes CASSSQDRGREKLFF.

The chain couples TRBV24-1 to TRBJ2-7, with 7 positions matching TRBD2. There are 16 residues in the CDR3. The V and J ends lost 4 bases and 7 bases, in that order; junction bases with no gene match: 15. CDR1 is KGHDR, CDR2 SFDVKD, per germline. CDR3 sequence (DNA): TGTGCCACCAGTGACCAACCGGGACGGGACTACAATGAGCAGTACTTC. Translation: CATSDQPGRDYNEQYF.

This chain uses TRBV18 with TRBJ2-7; D remains unclear. V lost 0 bases and J 1 base, leaving 7 bases between the germline ends. CDR3 length: 14 amino acids. Germline V gene data show CDR1 as KGHSH and CDR2 as LQKENI. The CDR3 loop is CASSPPSYSYEQYF. In nucleotides, the CDR3 is TGTGCCAGCTCACCACCGAGTTATTCCTACGAGCAGTACTTC. Looking up the rest from reference TRBV18 and TRBJ2-7 gives the full variable domain: NAGVMQNPRHLVRRRGQEARLRCSPMKGHSHVYWYRQLPEEGLKFMVYLQKENIIDESGMPKERFSAEFPKEGPSILRIQQVVRGDSAAYFCASSPPSYSYEQYFGPGTRLTVT.

This clonotype was recorded a few times. V gene TRBV20-1 combines with J gene TRBJ2-2, with unresolved D. Germline V gene lookup returns CDR1 DFQATT and CDR2 SNEGSKA (reference sequence). The CDR3 is 14 residues long. V lost 1 base and J lost 1, with 7 bases in between. The CDR3 is CSARGLQNTGELFF. The CDR3 nucleotides read TGCAGTGCTAGAGGACTCCAGAACACCGGGGAGCTGTTTTTT.

There are many counts of this clonotype. This chain uses TRBV5-5 with TRBJ2-5; 8 bases fit TRBD2. CDR3 length equals 14 residues. V lost 4 bases, J lost 5 bases, and 7 bases stayed unmatched. In germline, CDR1 is SGHKS, CDR2 YYEKEE (reference sequence). The CDR3 nucleotides read TGTGCCAGCAGCCCGCGGACTAGCTCCGAGACCCAGTACTTC. Its translation is CASSPRTSSETQYF.

In this sample, this clonotype turned up many times. This chain uses TRBV7-9 with TRBJ1-2; tentative D call: TRBD1 (6 bases). The V end lost 5 bases, the J end lost 4 bases, and 17 bases lay between the germline ends. Germline-derived CDR1 and CDR2 are SEHNR and FQNEAQ (reference sequence). This CDR3 spans 15 amino acids. As DNA, the CDR3 is TGTGCCAGCAGCCCCGAGGAGGGGACATTCTATGGCTACACCTTC. It yields the protein CASSPEEGTFYGYTF.

The rearrangement links TRBV12-3 or TRBV12-4 to TRBJ1-4; D is ambiguous. V was pared by 7 bases and J by 3 bases, with 12 bases between. CDR3 size: 14 residues. CDR3 sequence reads: CASTEFAANEKLFF. CDR3 DNA: TGTGCCAGCACCGAGTTTGCGGCTAATGAAAAACTGTTTTTT.

CDR3 amino acids: CASSLWSGGDTQYF. In DNA, the CDR3 is TGTGCCAGCAGTTTATGGTCGGGGGGGGATACGCAGTATTTT. The chain uses TRBV27 and TRBJ2-3; 8 nucleotides agree with TRBD2. Germline CDR1 and CDR2: MNHEY and SMNVEV (reference sequence). The CDR3 runs to 14 residues. Unmatched junction bases numbered 3, after V lost 1 base and J lost 6 bases.

The chain is built from TRBV6-6 and TRBJ2-3; D may correspond to TRBD1 or TRBD2 (5 bases each). This CDR3 contains 16 residues. Per germline, CDR1 MNHNY and CDR2 SVGAGI (reference sequence). V gave up 0 bases and J gave up 4 bases, with 14 bases separating them. CDR3 sequence: CASSYSMGPASDTQYF. Written as DNA, the CDR3 is TGTGCCAGCAGTTACTCGATGGGACCAGCGTCAGATACGCAGTATTTT.

V is TRBV20-1 and J is TRBJ1-6; D is unresolved. Germline CDR1 and CDR2: DFQATT and SNEGSKA (reference sequence). V lost 6 bases, J lost 0 bases, and 12 bases lay in between. The CDR3 covers 15 residues. CDR3 sequence: CSAQLADSYNSPLHF. CDR3 DNA sequence: TGCAGTGCACAACTGGCGGACTCCTATAATTCACCCCTCCACTTT.

The CDR3 spells CASSLRPGSIVSAFF. CDR3 nucleotides: TGTGCCAGCAGTTTAAGGCCCGGGAGTATTGTATCAGCTTTCTTT. The genes are TRBV27 and TRBJ1-1; no reliable D call. The CDR3 has 15 amino acids. Germline V lookup: CDR1 MNHEY, CDR2 SMNVEV (reference sequence). Deletions cut 2 bases from V and 10 bases from J, with 20 bases between.

A single count supports this clonotype. V is TRBV5-1 and J is TRBJ2-5; unclear D gene. CDR3 length: 14 residues. With 3 bases removed from V and 4 bases from J, the gap between germline ends came to 13 bases. Germline loops: CDR1 SGHRS, CDR2 YFSETQ. The CDR3 loop is CASSSEPVRETQYF. The CDR3, as DNA: TGCGCCAGCAGCTCTGAACCGGTTCGAGAGACCCAGTACTTC.

This clonotype has a handful of counts. The rearrangement uses TRBV20-1 and TRBJ1-1; D unresolved. The CDR3 totals 14 residues. CDR1 is DFQATT and CDR2 is SNEGSKA in the germline V gene (reference sequence). Deletions cut 0 bases from V and 5 bases from J, with 13 bases between. This CDR3 is CSAREGGFYTEAFF. In nucleotides, the CDR3 is TGCAGTGCTAGAGAGGGTGGGTTTTATACTGAAGCTTTCTTT.

The sample holds many counts of this clonotype. A much larger clone differs from this one at a single base, so this may be a read error. This chain uses TRBV20-1 with TRBJ2-1; TRBD2 matches at 8 bases. This CDR3 contains 16 residues. With V trimmed by 2 bases and J by 9 bases, 15 bases remained unmatched. The germline gives CDR1 DFQATT, CDR2 SNEGSKA (reference sequence). The CDR3 bases are TGCAGTGCTAGATCCCCCACACGAGCGGGAGAGGTTGAGCAGTTCTTC. Its translation is CSARSPTRAGEVEQFF.

The rearrangement uses TRBV27 and TRBJ2-3, with unresolved D. Germline values: CDR1 MNHEY, CDR2 SMNVEV (reference sequence). This CDR3 region has 14 residues. Trimming left V 5 bases short and J 6 bases short, with 15 bases between. Here the CDR3 reads CASSPNLAVDTQYF. The CDR3 coding sequence is TGTGCCAGCAGTCCAAACCTTGCGGTGGATACGCAGTATTTT.

The rearrangement links TRBV28 to TRBJ2-4; D call uncertain. CDR1 and CDR2 (germline): MDHEN, SYDVKM. The CDR3 length is 15 residues. V was trimmed by 7 bases and J by 0 bases, leaving 13 bases between them. The CDR3 nucleotides are TGTGCCAGCATTGGGAATGATATAGCCAAAAACATTCAGTACTTC. This translates into CASIGNDIAKNIQYF. Full variable domain (outside the CDR3, taken from reference TRBV28 and TRBJ2-4): DVKVTQSSRYLVKRTGEKVFLECVQDMDHENMFWYRQDPGLGLRLIYFSYDVKMKEKGDIPEGYSVSREKKERFSLILESASTNQTSMYLCASIGNDIAKNIQYFGAGTRLSVL.

This chain links TRBV12-3 or TRBV12-4 with TRBJ1-2, with TRBD1 matching 7 bases. Trimming removed 5 bases from V and 6 bases from J; junction bases left unmatched: 9. The CDR3 contains 14 residues. The CDR3 is CASSPYPTGDGYTF. For the CDR3, the DNA is TGTGCCAGCAGTCCCTACCCCACAGGGGATGGCTACACCTTC.

This clonotype was counted between two and nine times. The rearrangement joins TRBV20-1 to TRBJ2-1, with a weak D call TRBD2 (5 bases). Trimming left V 0 bases short and J 10 bases short, with 19 bases between. CDR1 and CDR2 from the germline V gene are DFQATT and SNEGSKA (reference sequence). This CDR3 has 15 amino acids. The DNA for the CDR3 is TGCAGTGCTAGAGATGCGGCAGACCCAAGGGAGGAGCAGTTCTTC. Its translation: CSARDAADPREEQFF.

V usage is TRBV12-3 or TRBV12-4 and J usage is TRBJ1-2, with D maybe TRBD1 (5 bases). The CDR3 covers 13 residues. The V end lost 5 bases, the J end lost 6 bases, and 13 bases lay between the germline ends. The CDR3 here is CASSPPGLHGYTF. The CDR3 bases are TGTGCCAGCAGTCCCCCGGGACTTCATGGCTACACCTTC.

This clonotype was counted a few times. The chain joins TRBV10-3 to TRBJ2-5; D unresolved. Per germline, CDR1 ENHRY and CDR2 SYGVKD. The CDR3 is 12 residues long. V was pared by 6 bases and J by 3 bases, with 8 bases between. CDR3 sequence reads: CAISRTEETQYF. The CDR3 nucleotides are TGTGCCATCAGCAGGACGGAAGAGACCCAGTACTTC.

About this clonotype: Germline and junction disagree at one end, which may indicate a read error. The chain couples TRBV7-3 to TRBJ2-1, with TRBD1 matching over 10 bases. The CDR3 is 15 residues long. Per germline, CDR1 SGHTA and CDR2 FQGTGA. CDR3 sequence reads: CASSPGQGLPGELFF. The CDR3 DNA reads TGTGCCAGCAGCCCGGGACAGGGGTTGCCCGGGGAGCTGTTCTTC.

This clonotype was seen once. The V and J genes are TRBV6-2 or TRBV6-3 and TRBJ1-2; D call uncertain. In germline, CDR1 is MNHEY, CDR2 SVGEGT. The CDR3 runs 11 residues. Trimming took off 6 bases at V and 6 bases at J, with 8 bases between the two ends. As DNA, the CDR3 is TGTGCCAGCAGGACCGTCCATGGCTACACCTTC. Its protein product is CASRTVHGYTF.

This clonotype showed up just a few times. CDR3 loop: CATSDLPTSGLADTQYF. The CDR3 DNA sequence: TGTGCCACCAGTGATTTGCCTACTAGCGGTTTAGCAGATACGCAGTATTTT. V usage is TRBV24-1 and J usage is TRBJ2-3, with 8 bases fitting TRBD2. V lost 0 bases to trimming and J lost 4 bases; unmatched junction nucleotides: 8. Germline V gene data show CDR1 as KGHDR and CDR2 as SFDVKD. This CDR3 region has 17 residues.

This chain connects TRBV28 to TRBJ2-3; 8 positions agree with TRBD1. Germline assignment: CDR1 MDHEN and CDR2 SYDVKM. V shed 2 bases, J shed 5 bases, and the junction held 9 bases outside the gene matches. The CDR3 length is 16 residues. DNA for the CDR3: TGTGCCAGCAGTTTAGTCGGACAGGGAGAAGGAGATACGCAGTATTTT. This translates into CASSLVGQGEGDTQYF.

The J gene is TRBJ2-1, the V gene TRBV4-3; D is ambiguous. The J call may be faulty, since TRBJ2-7 better matches the DNA end. Germline V gene data show CDR1 as LGHNA and CDR2 as YSLEER. This CDR3 is built from 13 residues. CDR3 coding DNA: TGCGCCAGCAGCCAAGAAGCTACCAATGAGCAGTACTTC. This gives the protein CASSQEATNEQYF.

Points on this clonotype: Given a much more abundant clone one base away, this may be a read error. This chain links TRBV20-1 with TRBJ1-3; D ambiguous. The CDR3 loop spans 15 amino acids. Germline CDR1 reads DFQATT; CDR2 reads SNEGSKA (reference sequence). V lost 3 bases and J lost 0, with 12 bases in between. CDR3 protein: CSASPISGSGNTIYF. The CDR3, as DNA: TGCAGTGCTAGCCCTATTTCCGGCTCTGGAAACACCATATATTTT.

This clonotype was counted only a few times. The genes are TRBV6-5 and TRBJ2-3; D remains unclear. CDR3 size: 15 residues. Germline V gene lookup returns CDR1 MNHEY and CDR2 SVGAGI. The germline V and J ends were trimmed by 2 bases and 1 base, with 10 bases remaining between them. The chain's CDR3 is CASSYDTSGTDTQYF. CDR3 bases: TGTGCCAGCAGTTACGACACCTCTGGCACAGATACGCAGTATTTT.

This chain connects TRBV5-1 to TRBJ1-1; 7 bases map to TRBD1. Looked up from germline, CDR1 is SGHRS and CDR2 is YFSETQ. Germline trimming cut 7 bases from V and 0 bases from J; bases unmatched to any gene: 15. The CDR3 covers 17 residues. CDR3 in DNA: TGCGCCAGCGCACCGGGACAGCCTGCGGCGATGAACACTGAAGCTTTCTTT. Amino acids: CASAPGQPAAMNTEAFF.

This clonotype showed up many times. The chain uses TRBV6-2 or TRBV6-3 and TRBJ2-4, with D perhaps TRBD1 (6 bases). The CDR3 sequence is 15 residues long. Germline CDR1 MNHEY, CDR2 SVGEGT. With 5 bases removed from V and 7 bases from J, the gap between germline ends came to 18 bases. The CDR3 region is CASSPQATGRNIQYF. The CDR3 nucleotides are TGTGCCAGCAGTCCTCAAGCTACAGGGCGGAACATTCAGTACTTC.

The chain combines TRBV24-1 with TRBJ2-1, with 11 bases fitting TRBD2. Germline V gene lookup returns CDR1 KGHDR and CDR2 SFDVKD. This CDR3 is built from 14 residues. Trimming removed 7 bases from V and 3 bases from J; junction bases left unmatched: 1. This chain's CDR3 is CATSGTSGYNEQFF. CDR3 coding DNA: TGTGCCACCAGCGGGACTAGCGGCTACAATGAGCAGTTCTTC.

The rearrangement uses TRBV28 and TRBJ1-2; D unresolved. V was shortened by 5 bases and J by 3 bases, with 10 bases between the two germline ends. Germline V CDR1 and CDR2: MDHEN, SYDVKM. This CDR3 is 13 amino acids long. The CDR3 sequence is CASSVGSYYGYTF. CDR3 in DNA: TGTGCCAGCAGTGTAGGCAGTTACTATGGCTACACCTTC.

This chain uses TRBV7-8 with TRBJ1-2, with D unresolved. Germline V gene lookup returns CDR1 SGHVS and CDR2 FQNEAQ. This CDR3 comprises 16 residues. V lost 2 bases to trimming and J lost 0 bases, with 13 bases between them. Here the CDR3 reads CASSLMVRGANYGYTF. CDR3 in DNA: TGTGCCAGCAGCTTAATGGTGCGGGGAGCTAACTATGGCTACACCTTC.